These T cell receptor beta chains were read from a single sample in a study of T cell clones after liver transplantation. Measured with immunoSEQ multiplex PCR; TCRdb has only the in-frame clones, and not every one. This sample carries more than 95,000 clones, about 80% of them seen once, and the ten largest clones take about 2.6%. The specimen comprised CD4+ T cells from blood, sampled around 44 months after liver transplant. These receptors originate from a human patient who received a liver transplant. The graft donor may be the source of some T cells. Both conserved end residues are part of each CDR3. The D gene is left open where the match is weak. Not all rows give a size; the values are once, few, many and, for expanded clones, a class.

abundance: -
v_gene: TRBV7-9
d_gene: -
j_gene: TRBJ1-4
CDR3aa: CASSLWNEKLFF
CDR3nt: TGTGCCAGCAGCTTATGGAATGAAAAACTGTTTTTT

abundance: few
v_gene: TRBV29-1
d_gene: -
j_gene: TRBJ1-1
CDR3aa: CSVEAPITTEAFF
CDR3nt: TGCAGCGTTGAAGCCCCAATAACCACTGAAGCTTTCTTT

abundance: few
v_gene: TRBV2
d_gene: TRBD1
j_gene: TRBJ1-5
CDR3aa: CASGGTGPNQPQHF
CDR3nt: TGTGCCAGCGGCGGGACAGGGCCCAATCAGCCCCAGCATTTT

abundance: -
v_gene: TRBV7-2
d_gene: TRBD1
j_gene: TRBJ2-5
CDR3aa: CASSSQGDYQETQYF
CDR3nt: TGTGCCAGCAGCTCACAGGGGGATTACCAAGAGACCCAGTACTTC

abundance: -
v_gene: TRBV28
d_gene: -
j_gene: TRBJ2-1
CDR3aa: CASSPVSDEQFF
CDR3nt: TGTGCCAGCAGCCCCGTAAGCGATGAGCAGTTCTTC

abundance: -
v_gene: TRBV18
d_gene: TRBD1
j_gene: TRBJ2-5
CDR3aa: CASSRQGETQYF
CDR3nt: TGTGCCAGCTCAAGACAGGGCGAGACCCAGTACTTC

abundance: -
v_gene: TRBV6-5
d_gene: TRBD1
j_gene: TRBJ2-7
CDR3aa: CASRPGTVSSYEQYF
CDR3nt: TGTGCCAGCAGGCCCGGGACAGTAAGCTCCTACGAGCAGTACTTC

abundance: -
v_gene: TRBV6-4
d_gene: -
j_gene: TRBJ2-5
CDR3aa: CARAKGAETQYF
CDR3nt: TGTGCCAGGGCTAAGGGAGCAGAGACCCAGTACTTC

abundance: -
v_gene: TRBV5-1
d_gene: -
j_gene: TRBJ2-6
CDR3aa: CASSLRSALNSGANVLTF
CDR3nt: TGCGCCAGCAGCTTGAGGTCAGCCCTTAACTCTGGGGCCAACGTCCTGACTTTC

abundance: -
v_gene: TRBV27
d_gene: -
j_gene: TRBJ2-1
CDR3aa: CASSLSGSYNEQFF
CDR3nt: TGTGCCAGCAGTTTGTCGGGCTCCTACAATGAGCAGTTCTTC

abundance: -
v_gene: TRBV6-5
d_gene: -
j_gene: TRBJ1-6
CDR3aa: CASSYIPGANSPLHF
CDR3nt: TGTGCCAGCAGTTACATCCCGGGGGCTAATTCACCCCTCCACTTT

abundance: -
v_gene: TRBV4-1
d_gene: TRBD1
j_gene: TRBJ2-7
CDR3aa: CASSRLSGGSHEQYF
CDR3nt: TGCGCCAGCAGCCGCTTGTCAGGGGGCAGTCACGAGCAGTACTTC

abundance: -
v_gene: TRBV30
d_gene: TRBD1
j_gene: TRBJ1-5
CDR3aa: CAWNPRDRVNQPQHF
CDR3nt: TGTGCCTGGAACCCCCGGGACAGGGTTAATCAGCCCCAGCATTTT

abundance: -
v_gene: TRBV5-6
d_gene: -
j_gene: TRBJ2-7
CDR3aa: CASSLVVAGRAGSSYEQYF
CDR3nt: TGTGCCAGCAGCTTGGTGGTCGCAGGCCGGGCGGGAAGCTCCTACGAGCAGTACTTC

abundance: -
v_gene: TRBV27
d_gene: TRBD1
j_gene: TRBJ2-3
CDR3aa: CASSFEQGTDTQYF
CDR3nt: TGTGCCAGCAGTTTCGAACAGGGGACAGATACGCAGTATTTT

abundance: -
v_gene: TRBV6-5
d_gene: -
j_gene: TRBJ2-7
CDR3aa: CASTLGIDEQYF
CDR3nt: TGTGCCAGCACCCTGGGAATAGACGAGCAGTACTTC

abundance: -
v_gene: TRBV27
d_gene: TRBD1
j_gene: TRBJ1-2
CDR3aa: CATSGTGYGYTF
CDR3nt: TGTGCCACCTCGGGGACAGGCTATGGCTACACCTTC

abundance: -
v_gene: TRBV5-1
d_gene: TRBD2
j_gene: TRBJ2-3
CDR3aa: CASSLEMTSATTDTQYF
CDR3nt: TGCGCCAGCAGCTTGGAGATGACTAGCGCCACCACAGATACGCAGTATTTT

abundance: -
v_gene: TRBV29-1
d_gene: TRBD1
j_gene: TRBJ2-7
CDR3aa: CSAATGSREQYF
CDR3nt: TGCAGCGCTGCGACAGGGTCGCGCGAGCAGTACTTC